Below, one T cell receptor (beta chain) is given with its context. Its antigen is not known. This CDR3 comprises 13 residues. Germline values: CDR1 SNHLY, CDR2 FYNNEI. V was clipped by 10 bases and J by 1 base; unmatched bases: 6. This record comes from a study of cytomegalovirus exposure and HLA in healthy donors. Study-wide context: Unique TCRs from HLA-typed donors, approximately 80 million of them, were held in an early data release.

General study findings and limits: 87-base-pair reads could not separate some V segments, including TRBV6-2 and TRBV6-3. Previously analyzed data showed that most TCR beta V segments were productive at a frequency of about 90% or about 30%.

With 60 Vbeta and 13 Jbeta primers, the PCR was carried out. The table came from immunoSEQ multiplex PCR; TCRdb's copy has only in-frame clones and leaves some out. The sample holds 150,000 to 200,000 clones; almost 75% are singletons and the top ten take 5% to 5.5%. V gene TRBV2 combines with J gene TRBJ1-1; the match to TRBD1 covers 7 bases. Sample: PBMCs. The TCR sequence derives from a woman aged 18-30 years in good health and CMV-seropositive. CDR3 coding DNA: TGTGCCACCCGGGACAGAGGGAACACTGAAGCTTTCTTT. It is translated as CATRDRGNTEAFF.